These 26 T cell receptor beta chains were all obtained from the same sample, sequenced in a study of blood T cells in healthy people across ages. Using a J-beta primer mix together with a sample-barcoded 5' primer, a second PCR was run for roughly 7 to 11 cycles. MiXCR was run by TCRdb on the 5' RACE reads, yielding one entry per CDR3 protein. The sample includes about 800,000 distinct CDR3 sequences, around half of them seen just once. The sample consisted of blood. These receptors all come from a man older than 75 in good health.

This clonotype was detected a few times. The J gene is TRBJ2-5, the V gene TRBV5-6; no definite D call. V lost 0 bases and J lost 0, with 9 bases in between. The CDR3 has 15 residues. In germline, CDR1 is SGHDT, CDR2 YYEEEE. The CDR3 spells CASSLAFPYQETQYF. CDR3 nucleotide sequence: TGTGCCAGCAGCTTGGCCTTCCCCTACCAAGAGACCCAGTACTTC.

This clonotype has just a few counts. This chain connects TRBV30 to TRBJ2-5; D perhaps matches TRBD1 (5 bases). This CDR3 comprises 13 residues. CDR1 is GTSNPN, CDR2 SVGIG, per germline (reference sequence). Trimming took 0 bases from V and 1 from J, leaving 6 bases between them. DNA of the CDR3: TGTGCCTGGAGTGTCCAGGGCCAAGAGACCCAGTACTTC. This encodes CAWSVQGQETQYF. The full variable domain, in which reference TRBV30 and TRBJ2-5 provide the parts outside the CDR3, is SQTIHQWPATLVQPVGSPLSLECTVEGTSNPNLYWYRQAAGRGLQLLFYSVGIGQISSEVPQNLSASRPQDRQFILSSKKLLLSDSGFYLCAWSVQGQETQYFGPGTRLLVL.

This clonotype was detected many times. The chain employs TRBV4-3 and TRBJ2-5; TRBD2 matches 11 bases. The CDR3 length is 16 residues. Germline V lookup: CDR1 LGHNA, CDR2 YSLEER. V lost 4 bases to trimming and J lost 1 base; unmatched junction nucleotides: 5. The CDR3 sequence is CASSPLAGGLQETQYF. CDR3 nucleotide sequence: TGCGCCAGCAGCCCCCTAGCGGGAGGACTCCAAGAGACCCAGTACTTC.

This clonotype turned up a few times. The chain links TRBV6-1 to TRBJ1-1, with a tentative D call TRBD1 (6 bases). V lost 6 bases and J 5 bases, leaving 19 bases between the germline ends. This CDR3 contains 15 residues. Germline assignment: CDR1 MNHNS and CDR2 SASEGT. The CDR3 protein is CASSDVGGGGTEAFF. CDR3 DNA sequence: TGTGCCAGCAGCGATGTGGGGGGCGGGGGGACTGAAGCTTTCTTT.

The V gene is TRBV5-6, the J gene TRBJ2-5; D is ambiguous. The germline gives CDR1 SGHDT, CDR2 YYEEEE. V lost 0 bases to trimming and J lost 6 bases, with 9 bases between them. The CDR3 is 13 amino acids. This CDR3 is CASSLVVSQTQYF. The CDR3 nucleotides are TGTGCCAGCAGCTTGGTTGTATCGCAGACCCAGTACTTC. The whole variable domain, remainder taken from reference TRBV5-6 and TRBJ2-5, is DAGVTQSPTHLIKTRGQQVTLRCSPKSGHDTVSWYQQALGQGPQFIFQYYEEEERQRGNFPDRFSGHQFPNYSSELNVNALLLGDSALYLCASSLVVSQTQYFGPGTRLLVL.

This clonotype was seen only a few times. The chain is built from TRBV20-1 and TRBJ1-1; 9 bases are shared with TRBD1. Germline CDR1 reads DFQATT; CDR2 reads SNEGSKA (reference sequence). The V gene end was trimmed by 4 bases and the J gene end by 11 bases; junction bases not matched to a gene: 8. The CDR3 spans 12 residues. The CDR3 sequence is CSAKLPQGAAFF. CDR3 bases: TGCAGTGCTAAGCTTCCACAGGGGGCGGCTTTCTTT.

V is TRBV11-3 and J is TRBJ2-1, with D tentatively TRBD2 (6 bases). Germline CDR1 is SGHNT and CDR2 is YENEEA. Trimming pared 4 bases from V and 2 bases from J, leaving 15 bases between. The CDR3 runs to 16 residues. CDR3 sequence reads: CASSWGSGGPYNEQFF. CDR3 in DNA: TGTGCCAGCAGCTGGGGGTCAGGAGGGCCCTACAATGAGCAGTTCTTC.

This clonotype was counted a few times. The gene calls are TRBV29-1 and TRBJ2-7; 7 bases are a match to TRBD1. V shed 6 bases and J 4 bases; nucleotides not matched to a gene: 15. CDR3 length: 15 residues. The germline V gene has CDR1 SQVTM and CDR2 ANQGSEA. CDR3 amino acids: CSVLLRGQSLYEQYF. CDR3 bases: TGCAGCGTCCTCCTCAGGGGACAGTCTCTTTACGAGCAGTACTTC.

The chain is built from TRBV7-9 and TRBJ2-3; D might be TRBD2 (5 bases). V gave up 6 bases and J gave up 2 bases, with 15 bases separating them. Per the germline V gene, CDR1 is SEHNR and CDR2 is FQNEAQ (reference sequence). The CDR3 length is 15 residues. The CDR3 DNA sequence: TGTGCCAGCAGAACCAGGACTTTTACCACAGATACGCAGTATTTT. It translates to CASRTRTFTTDTQYF.

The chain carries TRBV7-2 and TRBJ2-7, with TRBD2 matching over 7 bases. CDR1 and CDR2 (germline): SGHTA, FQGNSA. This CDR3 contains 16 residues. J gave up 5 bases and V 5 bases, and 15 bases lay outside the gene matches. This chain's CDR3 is CASSTPGRAGLNEQYF. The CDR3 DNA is TGTGCCAGCAGCACCCCGGGACGAGCGGGATTGAACGAGCAGTACTTC.

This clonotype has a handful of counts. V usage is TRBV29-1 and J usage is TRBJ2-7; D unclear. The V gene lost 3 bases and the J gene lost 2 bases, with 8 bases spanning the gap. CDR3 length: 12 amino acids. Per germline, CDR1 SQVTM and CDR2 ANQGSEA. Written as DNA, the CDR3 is TGCAGCGTTGAGACGGGTGCCTACGAGCAGTACTTC. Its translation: CSVETGAYEQYF.

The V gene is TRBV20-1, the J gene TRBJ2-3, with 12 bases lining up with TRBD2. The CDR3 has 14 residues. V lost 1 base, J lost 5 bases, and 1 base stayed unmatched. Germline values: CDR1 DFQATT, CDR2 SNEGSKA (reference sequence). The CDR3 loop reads CSARGGLAGDTQYF. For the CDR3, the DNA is TGCAGTGCTAGAGGGGGACTAGCGGGAGATACGCAGTATTTT.

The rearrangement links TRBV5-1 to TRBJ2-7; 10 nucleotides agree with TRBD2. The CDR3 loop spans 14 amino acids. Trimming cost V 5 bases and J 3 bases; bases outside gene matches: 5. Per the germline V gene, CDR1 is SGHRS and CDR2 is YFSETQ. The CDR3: CASSAGTSDYEQYF. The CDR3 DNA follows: TGCGCCAGCAGTGCCGGGACTAGCGACTACGAGCAGTACTTC.

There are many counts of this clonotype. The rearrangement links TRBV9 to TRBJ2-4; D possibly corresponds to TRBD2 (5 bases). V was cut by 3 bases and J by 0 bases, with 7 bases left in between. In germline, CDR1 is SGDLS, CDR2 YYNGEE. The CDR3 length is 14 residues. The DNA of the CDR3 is TGTGCCAGCAGCGATGGACTAGCCAAAAACATTCAGTACTTC. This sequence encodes CASSDGLAKNIQYF.

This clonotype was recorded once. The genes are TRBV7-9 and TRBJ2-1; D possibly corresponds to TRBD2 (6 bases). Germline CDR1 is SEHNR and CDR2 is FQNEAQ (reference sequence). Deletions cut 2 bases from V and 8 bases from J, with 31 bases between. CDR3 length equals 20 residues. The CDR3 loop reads CASSLRPRLGVGGAFDEQFF. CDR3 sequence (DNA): TGTGCCAGCAGCTTAAGGCCGAGGCTAGGCGTCGGCGGGGCCTTCGATGAGCAGTTCTTC.

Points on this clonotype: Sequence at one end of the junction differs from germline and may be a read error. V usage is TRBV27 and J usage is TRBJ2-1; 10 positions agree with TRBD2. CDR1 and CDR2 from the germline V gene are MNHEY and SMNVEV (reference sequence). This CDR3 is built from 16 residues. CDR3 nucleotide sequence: TGTGCCAGCAGTTTACCAAGCGGGGGGGCCTCGAATGGGCAGTTCTTC. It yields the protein CASSLPSGGASNGQFF.

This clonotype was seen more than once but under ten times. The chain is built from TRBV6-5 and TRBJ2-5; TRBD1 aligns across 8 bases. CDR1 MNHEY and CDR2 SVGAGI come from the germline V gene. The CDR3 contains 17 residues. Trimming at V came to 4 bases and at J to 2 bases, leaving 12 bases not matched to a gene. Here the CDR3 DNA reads TGTGCCAGCAGTTCCTCCGGACAGGGAAGGCATCAAGAGACCCAGTACTTC. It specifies CASSSSGQGRHQETQYF.

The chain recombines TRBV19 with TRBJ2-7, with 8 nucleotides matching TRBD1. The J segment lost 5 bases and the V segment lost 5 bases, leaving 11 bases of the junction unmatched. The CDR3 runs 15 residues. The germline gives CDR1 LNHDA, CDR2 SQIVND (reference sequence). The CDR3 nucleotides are TGTGCCAGTAGTCCGGAGACAGGGGATTTCCACGAGCAGTACTTC. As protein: CASSPETGDFHEQYF.

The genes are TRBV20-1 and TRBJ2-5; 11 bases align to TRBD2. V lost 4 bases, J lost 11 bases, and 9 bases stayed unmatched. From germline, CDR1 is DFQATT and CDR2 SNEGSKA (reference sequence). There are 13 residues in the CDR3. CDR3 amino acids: CSANSGRGNEQYF. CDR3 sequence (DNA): TGCAGTGCTAATAGCGGGAGGGGAAATGAGCAGTACTTC.

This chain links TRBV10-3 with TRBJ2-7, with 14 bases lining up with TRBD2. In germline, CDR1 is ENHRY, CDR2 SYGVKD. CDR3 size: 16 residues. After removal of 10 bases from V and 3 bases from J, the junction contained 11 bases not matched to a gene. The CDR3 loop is CATQGTSGSYFYEQYF. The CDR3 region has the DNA TGTGCCACCCAGGGGACTAGCGGGAGTTACTTCTACGAGCAGTACTTC.

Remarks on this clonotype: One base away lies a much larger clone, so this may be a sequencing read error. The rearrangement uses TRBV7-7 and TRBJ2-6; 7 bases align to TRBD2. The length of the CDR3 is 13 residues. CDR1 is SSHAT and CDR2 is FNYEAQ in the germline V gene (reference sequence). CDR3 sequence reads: CASSRGGANVPTF. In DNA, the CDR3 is TGTGCCAGCAGCCGGGGAGGGGCCAACGTCCCGACTTTC. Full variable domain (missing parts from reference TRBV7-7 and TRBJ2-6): GAGVSQSPRYKVTKRGQDVTLRCDPISSHATLYWYQQALGQGPEFLTYFNYEAQPDKSGLPSDRFSAERPEGSISTLTIQRTEQRDSAMYRCASSRGGANVPTFGAGSRLTVL.

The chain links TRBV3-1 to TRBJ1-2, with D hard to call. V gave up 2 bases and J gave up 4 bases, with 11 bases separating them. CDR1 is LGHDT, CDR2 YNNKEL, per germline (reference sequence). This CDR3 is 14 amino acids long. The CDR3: CASSQTGSGYGYTF. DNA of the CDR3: TGTGCCAGCAGCCAAACGGGCTCAGGCTATGGCTACACCTTC.

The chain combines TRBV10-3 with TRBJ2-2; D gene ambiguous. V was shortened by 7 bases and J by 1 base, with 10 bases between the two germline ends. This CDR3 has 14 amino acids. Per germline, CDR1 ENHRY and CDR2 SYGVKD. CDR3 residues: CAIKSWENTGELFF. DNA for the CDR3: TGTGCCATCAAGTCCTGGGAGAACACCGGGGAGCTGTTTTTT.

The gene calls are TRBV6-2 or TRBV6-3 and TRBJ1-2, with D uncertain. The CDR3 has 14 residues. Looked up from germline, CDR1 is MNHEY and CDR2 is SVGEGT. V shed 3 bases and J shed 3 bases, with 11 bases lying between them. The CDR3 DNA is TGTGCCAGCAGTTATCAGCGGTTGCACTATGGCTACACCTTC. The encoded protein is CASSYQRLHYGYTF.

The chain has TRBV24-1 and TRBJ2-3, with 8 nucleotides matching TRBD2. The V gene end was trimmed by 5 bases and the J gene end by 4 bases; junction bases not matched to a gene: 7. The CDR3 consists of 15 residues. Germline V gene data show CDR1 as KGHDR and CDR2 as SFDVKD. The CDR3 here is CATSGPGLGSDTQYF. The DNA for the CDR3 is TGTGCCACCAGTGGCCCGGGACTAGGATCAGATACGCAGTATTTT.

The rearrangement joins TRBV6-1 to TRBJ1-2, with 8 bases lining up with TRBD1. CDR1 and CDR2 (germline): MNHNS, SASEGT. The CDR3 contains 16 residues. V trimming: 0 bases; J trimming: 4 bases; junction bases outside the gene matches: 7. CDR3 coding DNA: TGTGCCAGCAGTGAAGCATCGGGACAGGCGGGCTATGGCTACACCTTC. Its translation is CASSEASGQAGYGYTF.